One and the same sample provided the 32 T cell receptor beta chains below, sequenced in a study of PD-1 blockade in classical Hodgkin lymphoma. Data came from immunoSEQ multiplex PCR; TCRdb stores just in-frame clones and leaves some out. The sample shows about 47,000 clones, approximately 90% of them seen only once. Time point: newly diagnosed, previously untreated cHL patient sample. Sequenced sample: peripheral blood mononuclear cells (PBMCs). Every receptor here comes from a human donor with classical Hodgkin lymphoma.

The chain has TRBV29-1 and TRBJ2-3; unclear D gene. The CDR3 contains 13 residues. Germline CDR1 SQVTM, CDR2 ANQGSEA. Trimming took off 7 bases at V and 2 bases at J, with 13 bases between the two ends. CDR3 sequence reads: CSAGTVYTDTQYF. In nucleotides, the CDR3 is TGCAGCGCGGGCACCGTATACACAGATACGCAGTATTTT.

V is TRBV14 and J is TRBJ1-3, with TRBD1 as a possible D gene (6 bases). Trimming cost V 4 bases and J 2 bases, with 12 bases left between them. The V gene's germline CDR1 is SGHDN and CDR2 FVKESK. The CDR3 is 15 residues long. The CDR3 is CASSLQGPPGNTIYF. In nucleotides, the CDR3 is TGTGCCAGCAGCCTACAGGGCCCGCCTGGAAACACCATATATTTT.

The chain carries TRBV6-4 and TRBJ2-1; the match to TRBD1 covers 10 bases. Germline CDR1 MRHNA, CDR2 SNTAGT. Unmatched junction bases numbered 3, after V lost 2 bases and J lost 5 bases. The CDR3 has 15 amino acids. The CDR3 is CASSDGTGDHNEQFF. CDR3 coding DNA: TGTGCCAGCAGTGACGGGACAGGGGACCACAATGAGCAGTTCTTC.

CDR3 coding DNA: TGTGCCAGTAGTATTGCGGGACTAGGGGCCTTGGATACGCAGTATTTT. Amino acids: CASSIAGLGALDTQYF. This chain joins TRBV19 and TRBJ2-3, with TRBD2 matching 8 bases. J gave up 6 bases and V 3 bases, and 11 bases lay outside the gene matches. This CDR3 comprises 16 residues. Germline loops: CDR1 LNHDA, CDR2 SQIVND (reference sequence).

CDR3 in amino acids: CASSPGNRGRYEQYF. The CDR3 region has the DNA TGTGCCAGCAGCCCCGGGAACAGGGGGCGGTACGAGCAGTACTTC. The chain joins TRBV9 to TRBJ2-7, with 9 bases lining up with TRBD1. Per germline, CDR1 SGDLS and CDR2 YYNGEE. The length of the CDR3 is 15 residues. Trimming cost V 4 bases and J 4 bases; bases outside gene matches: 9.

The chain joins TRBV7-9 to TRBJ2-3; possibly TRBD1 or TRBD2 for D (6 bases each). The CDR3 covers 14 residues. V dropped 1 base and J dropped 4 bases, with 9 bases sitting between them. Germline V CDR1 and CDR2: SEHNR, FQNEAQ (reference sequence). CDR3 residues: CASSLVGGSDTQYF. DNA of the CDR3: TGTGCCAGCAGCTTAGTCGGGGGCTCAGATACGCAGTATTTT. Filled out from reference TRBV7-9 and TRBJ2-3, the complete variable domain reads DTGVSQNPRHKITKRGQNVTFRCDPISEHNRLYWYRQTLGQGPEFLTYFQNEAQLEKSRLLSDRFSAERPKGSFSTLEIQRTEQGDSAMYLCASSLVGGSDTQYFGPGTRLTVL.

The chain joins TRBV5-5 to TRBJ1-1; D is undetermined. The length of the CDR3 is 15 residues. Germline V gene sequence: CDR1 SGHKS, CDR2 YYEKEE (reference sequence). Trimming took off 6 bases at V and 11 bases at J, with 26 bases between the two ends. CDR3 amino acids: CASTRTCTDGLSAFF. In DNA, the CDR3 is TGTGCCAGCACCCGAACTTGTACAGATGGGCTTTCGGCTTTCTTT.

The chain joins TRBV5-1 to TRBJ2-3; tentatively, D is TRBD2 (5 bases). This CDR3 comprises 15 residues. Trimming cost V 7 bases and J 0 bases, with 15 bases left between them. Germline loops: CDR1 SGHRS, CDR2 YFSETQ. The CDR3 region is CASSLRTDSTDTQYF. The CDR3 DNA follows: TGCGCCAGCTCCCTTCGGACTGACAGCACAGATACGCAGTATTTT.

The rearrangement uses TRBV21-1 and TRBJ2-7. TRBV21-1 is listed as a pseudogene. The CDR3 loop spans 18 amino acids. The CDR3 is CASSKKATGGHSSYEQYV. The CDR3 region has the DNA TGTGCCAGCAGCAAAAAGGCAACAGGCGGGCACAGCTCCTACGAGCAGTACGTC.

The CDR3 here is CASSPTDSYEQYV. Written as DNA, the CDR3 is TGTGCCAGCAGCCCTACAGACTCCTACGAGCAGTACGTC. The rearrangement links TRBV21-1 to TRBJ2-7. TRBV21-1 is an annotated pseudogene. The CDR3 is made up of 13 amino acids.

The V call is TRBV29-1, the J call TRBJ2-1; 7 bases align to TRBD1. The CDR3 contains 14 residues. CDR1 is SQVTM, CDR2 ANQGSEA, per germline. The ends lost 4 bases at V and 3 bases at J; junction bases unmatched: 6. The DNA of the CDR3 is TGCAGCGTTGGCCGGGCAGGGGGCTACAATGAGCAGTTCTTC. Protein product: CSVGRAGGYNEQFF.

The chain recombines TRBV5-4 with TRBJ1-1; D is ambiguous. The V gene lost 0 bases and the J gene lost 5 bases, with 5 bases spanning the gap. This CDR3 has 12 amino acids. From germline, CDR1 is SGHNT and CDR2 YYREEE (reference sequence). For the CDR3, the DNA is TGTGCCAGCAGCTTGGGGTTAACTGAAGCTTTCTTT. Protein product: CASSLGLTEAFF.

The gene calls are TRBV30 and TRBJ1-1; the D is unclear. Germline V gene data show CDR1 as GTSNPN and CDR2 as SVGIG (reference sequence). Trimming stripped 1 base from V and 5 bases from J, with 8 bases between. This CDR3 has 12 amino acids. As DNA, the CDR3 is TGTGCCTGGAGTGAGGGAAGGACTGAAGCTTTCTTT. As protein: CAWSEGRTEAFF.

Written as DNA, the CDR3 is TGTGCCAGCAGCCCCACGACAGGACAAGAGACCCAGTACTTC. Its translation: CASSPTTGQETQYF. The chain recombines TRBV11-3 with TRBJ2-5; tentative D call: TRBD1 (6 bases). Per the germline V gene, CDR1 is SGHNT and CDR2 is YENEEA. This CDR3 is built from 14 residues. V shed 5 bases and J shed 2 bases, with 12 bases lying between them.

This clone was seen once. The J gene is TRBJ2-3, the V gene TRBV5-4; TRBD2 aligns across 13 bases. The CDR3 is made up of 16 amino acids. After removal of 0 bases from V and 4 bases from J, the junction contained 2 bases not matched to a gene. CDR1 and CDR2 (germline): SGHNT, YYREEE (reference sequence). The CDR3 spells CASSLGGTSGADTQYF. The CDR3 DNA is TGTGCCAGCAGCTTGGGGGGGACTAGCGGGGCAGATACGCAGTATTTT.

This chain links TRBV15 with TRBJ1-1, with a weak D call TRBD1 (6 bases). The length of the CDR3 is 14 residues. V lost 0 bases to trimming and J lost 8 bases, with 13 bases between them. Germline CDR1 reads LNHNV; CDR2 reads YYDKDF (reference sequence). In nucleotides, the CDR3 is TGTGCCACCAGCAGAGATGGGATACAGGGCGAAGCTTTCTTT. Translating it yields CATSRDGIQGEAFF.

The V and J genes are TRBV7-8 and TRBJ2-7; D gene unclear. There are 11 residues in the CDR3. V was shortened by 2 bases and J by 6 bases, with 5 bases between the two germline ends. Germline values: CDR1 SGHVS, CDR2 FQNEAQ. CDR3 nucleotide sequence: TGTGCCAGCAGCTTAACGACCGAGCAGTACTTC. Translating gives CASSLTTEQYF.

The V call is TRBV4-1, the J call TRBJ1-3; no firm D call. Germline values: CDR1 MGHRA, CDR2 YSYEKL. V shed 3 bases and J shed 0 bases, with 12 bases lying between them. This CDR3 comprises 16 residues. This CDR3 is CASSQPPWDSGNTIYF. CDR3 coding DNA: TGCGCCAGCAGCCAGCCCCCGTGGGACTCTGGAAACACCATATATTTT.

This clone was found a few times. V and J are TRBV18 and TRBJ2-2; 8 positions match TRBD1. The CDR3 is made up of 15 amino acids. J gave up 7 bases and V 5 bases, and 9 bases lay outside the gene matches. From germline, CDR1 is KGHSH and CDR2 LQKENI. The CDR3 is CASSTGQGGNGELFF. The CDR3 bases are TGTGCCAGCTCAACCGGACAGGGAGGAAACGGGGAGCTGTTTTTT.

The J gene is TRBJ2-7, the V gene TRBV15; 11 nucleotides match TRBD2. V was pared by 5 bases and J by 6 bases, with 9 bases of the junction left unmatched. The CDR3 has 15 amino acids. Germline CDR1 LNHNV, CDR2 YYDKDF (reference sequence). The DNA of the CDR3 is TGTGCCACCAGCCCCGGGGTAGCGGGAGGGCGCGAGCAGTACGTC. Its translation: CATSPGVAGGREQYV.

V and J are TRBV7-6 and TRBJ2-1; TRBD2 agrees at 11 bases. The length of the CDR3 is 16 residues. Germline CDR1 is SGHVS and CDR2 is FNYEAQ. V shed 6 bases, J shed 7 bases, and the junction held 11 bases outside the gene matches. CDR3 loop: CASSLSGLADYNEQFF. CDR3 in DNA: TGTGCCAGCAGTTTATCGGGACTAGCGGACTATAATGAGCAGTTCTTC.

The V gene is TRBV5-8, the J gene TRBJ2-3, with 8 bases lining up with TRBD1. The germline V gene encodes CDR1 SGHTS and CDR2 YDEGEE. The CDR3 contains 20 residues. Trimming took 4 bases from V and 4 from J; bases not matched to a gene: 23. The CDR3 nucleotides read TGTGCCAGCAGCCACGAAGGGATTGATACACAGGGGGAGTGGTCAGATACGCAGTATTTT. This gives the protein CASSHEGIDTQGEWSDTQYF.

J is TRBJ2-2 and V is TRBV18; D unclear. CDR1 and CDR2 (germline): KGHSH, LQKENI. The CDR3 spans 13 residues. Trimming took off 0 bases at V and 6 bases at J, with 5 bases between the two ends. The CDR3 DNA is TGTGCCAGCTCACCACCAGTCCCCGGGGAGCTGTTTTTT. It yields the protein CASSPPVPGELFF.

This chain joins TRBV27 and TRBJ2-4; D perhaps matches TRBD2 (5 bases). V dropped 2 bases and J dropped 0 bases, with 11 bases sitting between them. In germline, CDR1 is MNHEY, CDR2 SMNVEV (reference sequence). CDR3 length: 16 residues. This chain's CDR3 is CASSLTGILAKNIQYF. CDR3 nucleotide sequence: TGTGCCAGCAGTTTAACCGGGATTCTAGCCAAAAACATTCAGTACTTC.

The chain combines TRBV7-2 with TRBJ1-1; D is perhaps TRBD1 (6 bases). The V gene's germline CDR1 is SGHTA and CDR2 FQGNSA. The CDR3 is made up of 13 amino acids. Trimming removed 3 bases from V and 9 bases from J, with 14 bases in between. The CDR3 DNA reads as TGTGCCAGCAGCTTTTTGACCGGGGGCCAAGCTTTCTTT. This encodes CASSFLTGGQAFF.

J is TRBJ2-1 and V is TRBV7-6; 9 bases are shared with TRBD1. CDR1 and CDR2 (germline): SGHVS, FNYEAQ. The trim removed 4 bases at V and 5 bases at J, leaving 9 bases unmatched. CDR3 length: 16 residues. This CDR3 reads CASSSMTGGFNNEQFF. CDR3 in DNA: TGTGCCAGCAGCTCGATGACAGGGGGTTTCAACAATGAGCAGTTCTTC.

J is TRBJ2-3 and V is TRBV6-1, with a tentative D call TRBD2 (7 bases). V gave up 6 bases and J gave up 8 bases, with 18 bases separating them. The length of the CDR3 is 14 residues. The germline CDR1 and CDR2 sequences are MNHNS and SASEGT. CDR3 coding DNA: TGTGCCAGCAGGGAGGGAGGGACACGGGTTACGCAGTATTTT. As protein: CASREGGTRVTQYF.

On this clone itself: One end of the junction varies from germline; a read error may be responsible. The chain recombines TRBV2 with TRBJ2-1, with 7 bases fitting TRBD2. This CDR3 spans 14 amino acids. CDR1 SNHLY and CDR2 FYNNEI come from the germline V gene. The CDR3 sequence: CAISVGGSWDEQFF. In DNA, the CDR3 is TGTGCCATCAGTGTGGGCGGGAGTTGGGATGAGCAGTTCTTC.

The chain recombines TRBV5-1 with TRBJ1-1; TRBD1 might be the D (5 bases). This CDR3 has 15 residues. Trimming removed 4 bases at V and 0 bases at J, with 13 bases between. The germline CDR1 and CDR2 sequences are SGHRS and YFSETQ. Here the CDR3 DNA reads TGCGCCAGCAGCGGGACGGGACTTTTGAACACTGAAGCTTTCTTT. Translation gives CASSGTGLLNTEAFF. The full variable domain, rest sourced from reference TRBV5-1 and TRBJ1-1, is KAGVTQTPRYLIKTRGQQVTLSCSPISGHRSVSWYQQTPGQGLQFLFEYFSETQRNKGNFPGRFSGRQFSNSRSEMNVSTLELGDSALYLCASSGTGLLNTEAFFGQGTRLTVV.

This chain joins TRBV19 and TRBJ2-5; tentatively, D is TRBD2 (5 bases). The J call may be mistaken, given a closer DNA end match to TRBJ2-7. CDR1 is LNHDA, CDR2 SQIVND, per germline (reference sequence). This CDR3 has 13 amino acids. The CDR3 nucleotides are TGTGCCAGTAGTAGACGGGACTCCTACGAGCAGTACTTC. Its protein is CASSRRDSYEQYF.

A single count supports this clone. This rearrangement joins TRBV6-1 to TRBJ2-1; maybe TRBD1 (5 bases). This CDR3 spans 15 amino acids. V dropped 2 bases and J dropped 4 bases, with 12 bases sitting between them. Germline loops: CDR1 MNHNS, CDR2 SASEGT. The CDR3, as DNA: TGTGCCAGCAGTGAACAGAGTAGGGGATACAATGAGCAGTTCTTC. Protein: CASSEQSRGYNEQFF.

This sequence joins TRBV15 and TRBJ2-3; D ambiguous. The CDR3 spans 16 residues. The V and J ends lost 1 base and 1 base respectively, with 12 bases between them. Germline V gene sequence: CDR1 LNHNV, CDR2 YYDKDF (reference sequence). The CDR3 nucleotides read TGTGCCACCAGCAGAGCCCCACTCTTCGGCACAGATACGCAGTATTTT. This encodes CATSRAPLFGTDTQYF.